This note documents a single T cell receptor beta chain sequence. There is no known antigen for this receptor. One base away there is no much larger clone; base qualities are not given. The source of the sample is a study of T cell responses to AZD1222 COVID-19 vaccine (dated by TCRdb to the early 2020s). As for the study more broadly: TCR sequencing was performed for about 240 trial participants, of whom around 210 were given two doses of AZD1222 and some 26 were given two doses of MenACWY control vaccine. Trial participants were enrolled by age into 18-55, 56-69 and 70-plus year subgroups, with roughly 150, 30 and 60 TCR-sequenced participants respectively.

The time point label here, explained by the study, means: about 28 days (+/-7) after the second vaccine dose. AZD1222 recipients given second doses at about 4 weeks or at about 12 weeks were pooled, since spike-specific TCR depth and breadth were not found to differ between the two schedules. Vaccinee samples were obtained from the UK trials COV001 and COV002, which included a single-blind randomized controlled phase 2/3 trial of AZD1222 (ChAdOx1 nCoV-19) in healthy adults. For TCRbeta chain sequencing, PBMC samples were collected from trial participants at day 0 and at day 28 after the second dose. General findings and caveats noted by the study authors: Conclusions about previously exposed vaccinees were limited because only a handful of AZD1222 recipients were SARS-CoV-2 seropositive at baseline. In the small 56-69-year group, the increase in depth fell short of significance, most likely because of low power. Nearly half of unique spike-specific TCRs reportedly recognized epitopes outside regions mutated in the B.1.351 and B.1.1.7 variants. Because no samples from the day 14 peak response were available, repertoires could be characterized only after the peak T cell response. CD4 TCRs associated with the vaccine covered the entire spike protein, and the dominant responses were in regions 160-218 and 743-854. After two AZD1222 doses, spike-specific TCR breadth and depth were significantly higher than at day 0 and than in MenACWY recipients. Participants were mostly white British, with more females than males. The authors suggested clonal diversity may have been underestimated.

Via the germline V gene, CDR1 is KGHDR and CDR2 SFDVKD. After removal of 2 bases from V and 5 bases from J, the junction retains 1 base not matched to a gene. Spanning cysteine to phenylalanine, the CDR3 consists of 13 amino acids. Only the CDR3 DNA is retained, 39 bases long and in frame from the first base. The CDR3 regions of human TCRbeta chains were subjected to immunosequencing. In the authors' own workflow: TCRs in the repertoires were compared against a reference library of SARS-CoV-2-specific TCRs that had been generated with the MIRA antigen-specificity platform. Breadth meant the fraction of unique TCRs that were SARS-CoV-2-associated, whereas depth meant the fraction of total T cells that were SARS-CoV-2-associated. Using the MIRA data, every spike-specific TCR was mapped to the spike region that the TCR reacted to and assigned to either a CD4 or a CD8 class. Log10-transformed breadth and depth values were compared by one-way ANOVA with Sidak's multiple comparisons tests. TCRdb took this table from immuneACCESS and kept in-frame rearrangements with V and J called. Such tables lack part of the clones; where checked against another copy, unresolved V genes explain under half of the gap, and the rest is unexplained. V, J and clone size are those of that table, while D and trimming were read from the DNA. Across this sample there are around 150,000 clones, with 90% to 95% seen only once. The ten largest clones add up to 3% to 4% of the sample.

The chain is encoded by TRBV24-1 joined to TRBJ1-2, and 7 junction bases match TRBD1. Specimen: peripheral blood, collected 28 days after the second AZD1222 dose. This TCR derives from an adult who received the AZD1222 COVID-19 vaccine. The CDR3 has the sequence CATSDSGGYGYTF. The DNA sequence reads TGTGCCACCAGTGATTCAGGGGGTTATGGCTACACCTTC.